The 2 T cell receptor beta chains presented below share a single source sample, sequenced in a study of cytomegalovirus exposure and HLA in healthy donors. In the PCR, 60 Vbeta and 13 Jbeta primers were used. Sequenced by immunoSEQ multiplex PCR; TCRdb stores in-frame clones only, minus some. Of 60,000 to 95,000 clones in the sample, 78% are singletons; the top ten hold approximately 9%. The sequenced material came from PBMCs. These receptors came from a middle-aged woman in good health and CMV-seropositive.

The CDR3 region is CASSEFSGGSTDTQYF. The CDR3 nucleotides are TGTGCCAGCAGTGAGTTTAGCGGGGGCAGCACAGATACGCAGTATTTT. The chain carries TRBV2 and TRBJ2-3; 9 nucleotides agree with TRBD2. The germline V gene has CDR1 SNHLY and CDR2 FYNNEI. The ends lost 3 bases at V and 0 bases at J; junction bases unmatched: 4. The CDR3 sequence is 16 residues long.

The rearrangement uses TRBV7-3 and TRBJ2-1; 10 bases are shared with TRBD2. Germline loops: CDR1 SGHTA, CDR2 FQGTGA. There are 15 residues in the CDR3. J gave up 3 bases and V 5 bases, and 4 bases lay outside the gene matches. Written as DNA, the CDR3 is TGTGCCAGCAGCCGAGCGGGGGGGGACTACAATGAGCAGTTCTTC. This encodes CASSRAGGDYNEQFF.